Listed here are 14 T cell receptor beta chains from one sample, sequenced in a study of blood T cell repertoires in COVID-19. Produced via immunoSEQ multiplex PCR; TCRdb's table is partial and in-frame only. The table has under 350,000 clones, 85% to 90% seen once. Sequencing was done on a sample of peripheral blood. Receptor source: a woman aged 25 to 39 with COVID-19, enrolled during active disease.

The gene calls are TRBV6-5 and TRBJ2-5; 10 positions match TRBD1. CDR3 size: 14 residues. The V and J ends lost 7 bases and 7 bases, in that order; junction bases with no gene match: 9. Germline V CDR1 and CDR2: MNHEY, SVGAGI. The CDR3 DNA follows: TGTGCCAGCACCCGACAGGGGGCGGATGGGACCCAGTACTTC. Translating it yields CASTRQGADGTQYF.

The chain has TRBV12-5 and TRBJ2-1; 8 bases agree with TRBD2. The V segment lost 2 bases and the J segment 12 bases; nucleotides outside the gene matches: 12. Germline V lookup: CDR1 LGHNT, CDR2 FRNRAP. This CDR3 has 15 amino acids. CDR3 in amino acids: CASGLLRGGQESQFF. CDR3 DNA sequence: TGTGCTAGTGGTTTGCTCCGGGGGGGTCAGGAGTCGCAGTTCTTC.

The V gene is TRBV28, the J gene TRBJ1-2; D remains ambiguous. The germline CDR1 and CDR2 sequences are MDHEN and SYDVKM. The CDR3 length is 14 residues. Trimming removed 7 bases from V and 4 bases from J, with 16 bases in between. CDR3 sequence (DNA): TGTGCCAGCACCGGTGGAGGCAGCGCCTATGGCTACACCTTC. It encodes CASTGGGSAYGYTF.

The chain links TRBV5-1 to TRBJ2-2; a possible D gene is TRBD1 (6 bases). V lost 4 bases, J lost 6 bases, and 13 bases lay in between. CDR1 SGHRS and CDR2 YFSETQ come from the germline V gene. CDR3 size: 14 residues. The CDR3 bases are TGCGCCAGCAGCCTCTCACAGGGTGCCGGGGAGCTGTTTTTT. This codes for CASSLSQGAGELFF.

The J gene is TRBJ1-2, the V gene TRBV2; D perhaps matches TRBD1 (5 bases). Per germline, CDR1 SNHLY and CDR2 FYNNEI. The CDR3 spans 13 residues. V lost 0 bases and J 8 bases, leaving 10 bases between the germline ends. CDR3 nucleotide sequence: TGTGCCAGCAGTGAAGCATTGGGACTCGGCTACACCTTC. Translation gives CASSEALGLGYTF.

This chain links TRBV24-1 with TRBJ1-1, with a possible D match to TRBD1 (6 bases). CDR3 length: 13 amino acids. CDR1 KGHDR and CDR2 SFDVKD come from the germline V gene. The V end was cut by 4 bases, the J end by 4 bases, with 9 bases between. CDR3 loop: CATSDSGATEAFF. In DNA form, the CDR3 reads TGTGCCACCAGTGACTCAGGGGCCACTGAAGCTTTCTTT.

The V and J genes are TRBV28 and TRBJ1-2; D is ambiguous. This CDR3 spans 13 amino acids. Germline CDR1 reads MDHEN; CDR2 reads SYDVKM. The V end was cut by 6 bases, the J end by 8 bases, with 16 bases between. The CDR3 coding sequence is TGTGCCAGCAGCAATATCGACGGAGCAGGCTACACCTTC. It yields the protein CASSNIDGAGYTF.

The chain recombines TRBV30 with TRBJ1-3, with 9 bases matching TRBD1. CDR1 and CDR2 from the germline V gene are GTSNPN and SVGIG (reference sequence). This CDR3 spans 15 amino acids. The junction had 4 bases not matched to a gene; V was cut back by 2 bases and J by 2 bases. Here the CDR3 reads CAWSQRTGAGNTIYF. In DNA form, the CDR3 reads TGTGCCTGGAGTCAGAGGACAGGGGCTGGAAACACCATATATTTT.

The chain links TRBV5-1 to TRBJ2-3; 12 bases are shared with TRBD2. Germline-derived CDR1 and CDR2 are SGHRS and YFSETQ. After removal of 3 bases from V and 10 bases from J, the junction contained 9 bases not matched to a gene. The length of the CDR3 is 15 residues. The chain's CDR3 is CASSWGLAGGEAQYF. The CDR3 DNA sequence: TGCGCCAGCAGCTGGGGACTAGCGGGTGGAGAGGCGCAGTATTTT.

Details on this clone: Other DNA sequences within the sample encode an identical CDR3. The chain couples TRBV18 to TRBJ1-1; no reliable D call. Germline V CDR1 and CDR2: KGHSH, LQKENI. The CDR3 is made up of 13 amino acids. V was trimmed by 6 bases and J by 1 base, leaving 9 bases between them. CDR3 sequence reads: CASSPQKNTEAFF. CDR3 coding DNA: TGTGCCAGCTCTCCCCAGAAGAACACTGAAGCTTTCTTT.

V gene TRBV7-2 combines with J gene TRBJ1-1; 7 bases fit TRBD1. Germline V lookup: CDR1 SGHTA, CDR2 FQGNSA. The CDR3 length is 14 residues. The V and J ends lost 5 bases and 0 bases, in that order; junction bases with no gene match: 3. This CDR3 reads CASSPGTVNTEAFF. The DNA for the CDR3 is TGTGCCAGCAGCCCTGGGACAGTGAACACTGAAGCTTTCTTT.

The chain links TRBV4-1 to TRBJ1-1; 7 bases line up with TRBD1. Germline V lookup: CDR1 MGHRA, CDR2 YSYEKL. V trimming: 0 bases; J trimming: 2 bases; junction bases outside the gene matches: 6. This CDR3 has 16 residues. The CDR3 DNA reads TGCGCCAGCAGCCAAGATAGGAACAGGGGTAACACTGAAGCTTTCTTT. This encodes CASSQDRNRGNTEAFF.

The chain recombines TRBV7-2 with TRBJ2-1; a possible D gene is TRBD2 (5 bases). CDR3 length: 16 residues. V was trimmed by 0 bases and J by 6 bases, leaving 15 bases between them. CDR1 is SGHTA, CDR2 FQGNSA, per germline. The CDR3, as DNA: TGTGCCAGCAGCTTAGCGCGAGGGCGAAACCTCAATGAGCAGTTCTTC. Translated, it gives CASSLARGRNLNEQFF.

This clone was counted a single time. The chain has TRBV11-2 and TRBJ1-1; 8 nucleotides match TRBD1. Germline V CDR1 and CDR2: SGHAT, FQNNGV. The CDR3 has 15 amino acids. The junction had 10 bases not matched to a gene; V was cut back by 5 bases and J by 5 bases. The CDR3 DNA follows: TGTGCCAGCAGCCCATGGACAGGGCCGAGGACTGAAGCTTTCTTT. It codes for CASSPWTGPRTEAFF.